The rows below give T cell receptor beta chains drawn from one sample of a study of blood T cell repertoires in COVID-19. Sequencing was performed with immunoSEQ multiplex PCR; in TCRdb, only in-frame clones are kept and a portion is missing. The table includes approximately 50,000 clones, roughly 80% detected once. The specimen was peripheral blood. Every receptor here comes from a man in his 70s with active COVID-19. CDR3s include the opening cysteine and the closing phenylalanine or tryptophan. A D gene is named only where the DNA matches it firmly. Clone size is given for some rows only: seen once, a few or many times, or a class if the clone is expanded.

d_gene	v_gene	abundance	j_gene	len	CDR3nt	CDR3aa
TRBD2	TRBV18	NA	TRBJ2-1	15	TGTGCCAGCTCAGCCTCAACCGCGGGGGATAATGAGCAGTTCTTC	CASSASTAGDNEQFF
NA	TRBV4-3	NA	TRBJ1-3	14	TGCGCCAGCAGCCAAGAGGGGGGGGGAAACACCATATATTTT	CASSQEGGGNTIYF
NA	TRBV18	NA	TRBJ2-6	19	TGTGCCAGCTCACCGCAACGACAGGGGACTAATTCTGGGGCCAACGTCCTGACTTTC	CASSPQRQGTNSGANVLTF
NA	TRBV5-6	NA	TRBJ1-6	13	TGTGCCAGCAGCTTGTTAGACGGGGGAACCCTCCACTTT	CASSLLDGGTLHF
NA	TRBV5-5	NA	TRBJ2-7	13	TGTGCCAGCAGCGCTCCGGGGTACGACGAGCAGTACTTC	CASSAPGYDEQYF
TRBD1	TRBV27	NA	TRBJ1-5	14	TGTGCCAGCAGTCCTGGGACAGGCAATCAGCCCCAGCATTTT	CASSPGTGNQPQHF
TRBD1	TRBV9	NA	TRBJ2-3	16	TGTGCCAGCAGCGTTAGGCAGGGGGCGAGCACAGATACGCAGTATTTT	CASSVRQGASTDTQYF
TRBD2	TRBV4-2	NA	TRBJ2-1	13	TGTGCCAGCAGCCCCCGGGGGGACAATGAGCAGTTCTTC	CASSPRGDNEQFF
TRBD2	TRBV5-4	NA	TRBJ2-5	15	TGTGCCAGCAGCTTGAAACTAGCGGGAGCAGAGACCCAGTACTTC	CASSLKLAGAETQYF
TRBD1	TRBV30	NA	TRBJ1-4	14	TGTGCCTGGACCAGGGGGCCCTCGGGGGAAAAACTGTTTTTT	CAWTRGPSGEKLFF
NA	TRBV4-1	NA	TRBJ1-3	14	TGCGCCAGCAGCCCAGGTGACTCTGGAAACACCATATATTTT	CASSPGDSGNTIYF
NA	TRBV28	NA	TRBJ2-7	14	TGTGCCAGCCGTGGGGGGGGCGATTCCCACGAGCAGTACTTC	CASRGGGDSHEQYF
TRBD1	TRBV5-1	NA	TRBJ2-5	15	TGCGCCAGCAGCTTGGGACAGGGTGGTGGAGAGACCCAGTACTTC	CASSLGQGGGETQYF
NA	TRBV18	NA	TRBJ2-1	13	TGTGCCAGCTCACCATCCGAGTACAATGAGCAGTTCTTC	CASSPSEYNEQFF
NA	TRBV12-3/TRBV12-4	NA	TRBJ1-1	13	TGTGCCAGCAGTTTGTTACAGAACACTGAAGCTTTCTTT	CASSLLQNTEAFF
NA	TRBV5-1	NA	TRBJ1-1	14	TGCGCCAGCAGCTTCGGGGGGATCGGCACTGAAGCTTTCTTT	CASSFGGIGTEAFF
TRBD1	TRBV2	many	TRBJ1-1	16	TGTGCCAGCAGTGAGGCCTGGCAGGGGGAGAACACTGAAGCTTTCTTT	CASSEAWQGENTEAFF
TRBD2	TRBV4-2	once	TRBJ2-3	17	TGTGCCAGCAGCCCACTGACTAGCGGGAGGGCCCCAGATACGCAGTATTTT	CASSPLTSGRAPDTQYF
NA	TRBV10-3	NA	TRBJ1-1	12	TGTGCCATCAATACAGGCCCCGACCCGGCTTTCTTT	CAINTGPDPAFF
TRBD2	TRBV5-1	few	TRBJ2-7	19	TGCGCCAGCAGCTCACAGGGACGGACTAGCGGGAGGGTAATTGGCGAGCAGTACTTC	CASSSQGRTSGRVIGEQYF
TRBD2	TRBV10-2	NA	TRBJ2-7	14	TGCGCCAGCAGTGCGGGCGGGAGCTTTTCCGAGCAGTACTTC	CASSAGGSFSEQYF
NA	TRBV5-1	NA	TRBJ1-4	15	TGCGCCAGCAATTATCGGGGTCAATTGGGCGAAAAACTGTTTTTT	CASNYRGQLGEKLFF
NA	TRBV7-2	NA	TRBJ2-5	13	TGTGCCAGCAGCGGAGACTACAAAGAGACCCAGTACTTC	CASSGDYKETQYF
TRBD2	TRBV5-4	NA	TRBJ2-5	15	TGTGCCAGCAGCAGGACGGGACTAGCGGAAGAGACCCAGTACTTC	CASSRTGLAEETQYF
TRBD2	TRBV5-6	NA	TRBJ2-1	14	TGTGCCAGCAGCTTGCAACTAGCGGACAATGAGCAGTTCTTC	CASSLQLADNEQFF
NA	TRBV6-5	NA	TRBJ2-3	13	TGTGCCAGCAGCTCAGACAGGACAGATACGCAGTATTTT	CASSSDRTDTQYF
TRBD1	TRBV6-5	NA	TRBJ2-3	14	TGTGCCAGCAGCTCCGGACAGGGAACAGATACGCAGTATTTT	CASSSGQGTDTQYF
TRBD2	TRBV5-1	NA	TRBJ2-7	14	TGCGCCAGCAGTAGGAGCGGGACCTACTACGAGCAGTACTTC	CASSRSGTYYEQYF
NA	TRBV11-2	NA	TRBJ2-1	15	TGTGCCAGCAGCTTATCTGACAGCTCCTACAATGAGCAGTTCTTC	CASSLSDSSYNEQFF
TRBD1	TRBV6-6	NA	TRBJ1-5	15	TGTGCCAGCAGATACCGACAGGGGAGCAATCAGCCCCAGCATTTT	CASRYRQGSNQPQHF
TRBD2	TRBV29-1	once	TRBJ2-1	16	TGCAGCGCCAGATCGGGGTCTAGCGGGAGATACGGTGAGCAGTTCTTC	CSARSGSSGRYGEQFF
NA	TRBV7-2	NA	TRBJ1-2	12	TGTGCCAGCAGCCCACAGGGCTATGGCTACACCTTC	CASSPQGYGYTF
TRBD1	TRBV19	NA	TRBJ1-2	14	TGTGCCAGTAGTATGCGCAGGGGGCCCAATGGCTACACCTTC	CASSMRRGPNGYTF
NA	TRBV3-1/TRBV3-2	NA	TRBJ2-3	14	TGTGCCAGCAGCCGGATTAGGGGCGCAGATACGCAGTATTTT	CASSRIRGADTQYF
NA	TRBV7-2	NA	TRBJ2-1	14	TGTGCCAGCAGCTGGGGGGAGAGATGGAATGAGCAGTTCTTC	CASSWGERWNEQFF
NA	TRBV7-8	NA	TRBJ2-7	19	TGTGCCAGCAGCTTACCGACAGGGAAACTAGCGGACTACTCCTACGAGCAGTACTTC	CASSLPTGKLADYSYEQYF
TRBD2	TRBV4-3	NA	TRBJ2-7	15	TGCGCCAGCAGCCAAAACTCCGGGACTATTTACGAGCAGTACTTC	CASSQNSGTIYEQYF
NA	TRBV6-1	NA	TRBJ1-4	16	TGTGCCAGCAGTGGGACAGAGCAAGCAACTAATGAAAAACTGTTTTTT	CASSGTEQATNEKLFF
TRBD1	TRBV7-3	NA	TRBJ1-1	15	TGTGCCAGCAGCCCCCCGGGACAGGGGAACACTGAAGCTTTCTTT	CASSPPGQGNTEAFF
NA	TRBV5-8	NA	TRBJ2-4	14	TGTGCCAGCAGCGTGGGACATGCCAAAAACATTCAGTACTTC	CASSVGHAKNIQYF
TRBD2	TRBV11-3	once	TRBJ2-1	15	TGTGCCAGCAGCTTAATGGCGGGAGGAAACAATGAGCAGTTCTTC	CASSLMAGGNNEQFF